Included here is one T cell receptor (beta chain) sequence, with context. Its specificity is not known. PCR or immunohistochemistry showed mismatch repair deficiency in every enrolled patient. The assay was immunoSEQ multiplex PCR, and TCRdb's table has in-frame clones only and misses some. The data hold about 110,000 clones, with 70% to 80% observed a single time. These data are taken from a study of PD-1 blockade in mismatch repair-deficient tumors. The study, taken as a whole, reports: Tumor-resident clones, often absent from pretreatment blood, expanded after pembrolizumab and then contracted.

The V and J ends lost 0 bases and 4 bases, in that order; junction bases with no gene match: 15. The V gene's germline CDR1 is SGHRS and CDR2 YFSETQ. This CDR3 is built from 22 residues. Sequencing was performed on peripheral blood, taken around 60 weeks after starting pembrolizumab. The chain uses TRBV5-1 and TRBJ2-2; 16 bases map to TRBD2. This receptor was taken from an adult with mismatch repair-deficient cancer. The CDR3 here is CASSLASPGTSGRAMGTGELFF. CDR3 sequence (DNA): TGCGCCAGCAGCTTGGCCAGTCCCGGGACTAGCGGGAGGGCCATGGGCACCGGGGAGCTGTTTTTT.